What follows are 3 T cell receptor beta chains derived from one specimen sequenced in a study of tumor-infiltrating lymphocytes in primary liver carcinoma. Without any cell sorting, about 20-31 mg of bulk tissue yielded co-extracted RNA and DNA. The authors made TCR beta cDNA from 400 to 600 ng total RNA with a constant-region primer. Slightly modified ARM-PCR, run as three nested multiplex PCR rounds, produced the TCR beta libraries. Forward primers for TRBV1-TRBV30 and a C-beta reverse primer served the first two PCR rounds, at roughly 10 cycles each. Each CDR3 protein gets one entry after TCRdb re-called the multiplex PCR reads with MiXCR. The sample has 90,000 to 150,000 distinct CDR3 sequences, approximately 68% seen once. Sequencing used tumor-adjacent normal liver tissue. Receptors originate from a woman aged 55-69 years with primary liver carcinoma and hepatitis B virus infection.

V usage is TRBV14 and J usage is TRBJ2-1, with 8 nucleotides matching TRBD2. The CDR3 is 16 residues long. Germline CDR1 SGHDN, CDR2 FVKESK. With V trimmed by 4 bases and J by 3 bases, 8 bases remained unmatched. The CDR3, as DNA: TGTGCCAGCAGCCCTAGGGCGGGAGGCTTCTACAATGAGCAGTTCTTC. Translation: CASSPRAGGFYNEQFF.

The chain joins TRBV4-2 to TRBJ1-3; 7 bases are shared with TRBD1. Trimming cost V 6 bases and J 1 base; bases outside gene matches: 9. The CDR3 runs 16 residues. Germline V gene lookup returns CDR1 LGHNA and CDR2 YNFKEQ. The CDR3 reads CASSQIGQASGNTIYF. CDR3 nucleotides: TGTGCCAGCAGTCAAATCGGACAGGCTTCTGGAAACACCATATATTTT.

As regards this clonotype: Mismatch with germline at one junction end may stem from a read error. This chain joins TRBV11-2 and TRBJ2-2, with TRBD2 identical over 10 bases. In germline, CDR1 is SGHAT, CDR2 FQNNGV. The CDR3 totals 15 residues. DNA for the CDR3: TGTGCCAGCAGCCGCAGGACTAGCGGAGCAGGGGAGCTATTTTTT. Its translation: CASSRRTSGAGELFF.